The subject of this entry is one T cell receptor beta chain. The antigen is not known. The 5'RACE method, run with constant-segment primers, produced TCR alpha and TCR beta cDNA libraries (carrying sample barcodes and UMIs). TCRdb re-derived calls from the 5' RACE reads in MiXCR, one entry per CDR3 protein. The table includes more than 75,000 distinct CDR3 sequences, around 27% detected once. The data derive from a study of T-cell memory formation after mild COVID-19. The study, taken as a whole, reports: Contracting CD4+ clones lay largely in CM and EM, with CD8+ ones residing in EMRA.

V was shortened by 7 bases and J by 1 base, with 13 bases between the two germline ends. This CDR3 comprises 14 residues. Germline CDR1 reads MNHNY; CDR2 reads SVGAGI (reference sequence). The receptor comes from a man younger than 35 who had mild COVID-19 (a few samples of this study predate the infection). Cell type and time point are not known. The rearrangement uses TRBV6-6 and TRBJ2-5; D is ambiguous. The specimen sequenced was PBMCs or a T cell subset sorted from them (not recorded which). CDR3 nucleotides: TGTGCCAGCACCCCCCTGGGGATCCAAGAGACCCAGTACTTC. Protein product: CASTPLGIQETQYF.